The T cell receptor beta chain described here comes from a study of shared clonotypes between healthy human individuals (dated by TCRdb to about 2020). Study-wide context: Three men and a couple of women, aged 18 to 49 years, made up the cohort. For each donor, three plates each were used for CD4 naive and CD4 memory, two plates were used for CD8 naive, and one plate was used for CD8 memory. Blood TCR repertoires of about 5 healthy adults were deeply sequenced to estimate repertoire size and the extent of clonotype sharing between individuals. Different laboratories and diverse techniques were used to prepare libraries and sequence TCR repertoires, to increase sequencing depth and limit assay-specific biases. Between about 0.9 and 9 billion PBMCs per donor were obtained by leukapheresis. What the study reported, not specific to this receptor: Incomplete sequencing was indicated by rarefaction of sorted-subset datasets, despite the large sequencing depth. Larger estimated clonotype richness was generally found for naive subsets than for memory subsets. Pairwise subsampling led to the expectation that sequencing depth would affect the degree of clonotype sharing among donors. Compared with non-shared clonotypes, clonotypes shared by all four sorted-subset donors had higher generation probabilities. Sampling was limited to blood, and TCR repertoires in tissue likely differ from TCR repertoires in blood. Sharing across four donors was observed for roughly 5.4% of naive CD4, under 4% of naive CD8, 2.3% of memory CD4, and about 0.4% of memory CD8 clonotypes. The genetic and exposure-history diversity represented was limited by the small number of donors.

The CDR3 covers 18 residues, taking in both the cysteine and the phenylalanine. The read is trimmed to its CDR3 DNA, 54 bases read in frame from base 1. For this chain, trimming is 2 bases at the V end and 6 bases at the J end, and the number of junction bases without a gene match is 12. Taken from the germline V gene (reference sequence), the CDR1 and CDR2 loops are SEHNR and FQNEAQ. Points on this clone: The antigen this receptor binds is unknown. No much larger clonotype is one base removed from it; base qualities were not supplied.

Using the deep immunoSEQ assay, TCR CDR3 regions were amplified from genomic DNA by multiplex PCR. Genomic DNA extracted from each cell subset was distributed evenly over all wells of several immunoSEQ 96-well plates, and each plate served as one replicate. Each replicate PCR for sorted subsets received around 200 ng genomic DNA, equal to tens of thousands of T cell genomes. Purified libraries were quantified with a Qubit 3.0 fluorometer, sized on a Bioanalyzer 2100, and re-quantified with the KAPA Library Quantification kit. A separate single-read 150-cycle Illumina NextSeq 550 flow cell was used to sequence each immunoSEQ 96-well plate. Processing in the source paper ran as follows. Because the immunoSEQ output held only junctional sequences and lacked quality scores, the filtering could not match the filtering applied to full-length reads. To assign V/J genes and CDR3, sequences were annotated against IMGT germline references using PyIR, a Python wrapper for IgBLAST v1.9. Any read was removed if the V/J assignment was weak (E-value above 1e-6), the CDR3 was missing, or the read contained stop codons, out-of-frame junctions, or ambiguous translated residues. A V3J clonotype was defined by an identical inferred V gene, J gene, and CDR3 amino acid sequence. The percentage overlap between two repertoires was calculated by dividing the number of shared unique clonotypes by the size of the smaller repertoire. Richness of each repertoire was evaluated using RTK rarefaction, the Chao1 estimator, and Recon v2.1 estimates of unobserved clonotypes. Generation probabilities were computed with OLGA for all TCRbeta clonotypes obtained by the gDNA method from a few donors. Imported from immuneACCESS, the table was reduced by TCRdb to in-frame sequences with V and J called. These copies leave out some clones; in studies compared against another copy, an unresolved V gene accounts for under half, and the cause of the remainder is not known. V and J calls and clone size come straight from that table; D and trimming were deduced from the DNA. This sample comprises some 2.1 million clones, just over 90% of them detected only once. Together, the top ten hold about 1.7% of the sample.

CD8 naive samples were CD45RO-negative cells positively selected for CCR7, giving a CD45RA+CCR7+ population that excluded TemRA cells. The donors were healthy, HIV-negative adults who had no recently reported acute infections or vaccinations. All donors were Caucasian adults living in Nashville, Tennessee, USA. Blood was collected by leukapheresis, and PBMCs were isolated by Ficoll-Histopaque density gradient centrifugation and then cryopreserved in liquid nitrogen vapor phase. Analytical flow cytometry was used to check the purity and quantity of each magnetically sorted T cell population. Genomic DNA was isolated from every sorted fraction and measured by UV absorbance on a Nanodrop 2000c.

This chain is built from TRBV7-9 and TRBJ2-2, with 10 bases in between that match TRBD2. Sequencing input: naive CD8+ T cells from PBMCs. The sample's cell subset or site label, in plain terms: CD45RA+CCR7+. The sequence was obtained from a man in his late teens or twenties in good health. Some clones in this sample may be carry-over from other donors' samples. The nucleotide sequence reads as follows: TGTGCCAGCAGCTTACCTACTAGCGGGAAATCAGTTGCCGGGGAGCTGTTTTTT. This codes for CASSLPTSGKSVAGELFF. The variable domain in full, with residues beyond the CDR3 obtained from the reference TRBV7-9 and TRBJ2-2 genes, is DTGVSQNPRHKITKRGQNVTFRCDPISEHNRLYWYRQTLGQGPEFLTYFQNEAQLEKSRLLSDRFSAERPKGSFSTLEIQRTEQGDSAMYLCASSLPTSGKSVAGELFFGEGSRLTVL.